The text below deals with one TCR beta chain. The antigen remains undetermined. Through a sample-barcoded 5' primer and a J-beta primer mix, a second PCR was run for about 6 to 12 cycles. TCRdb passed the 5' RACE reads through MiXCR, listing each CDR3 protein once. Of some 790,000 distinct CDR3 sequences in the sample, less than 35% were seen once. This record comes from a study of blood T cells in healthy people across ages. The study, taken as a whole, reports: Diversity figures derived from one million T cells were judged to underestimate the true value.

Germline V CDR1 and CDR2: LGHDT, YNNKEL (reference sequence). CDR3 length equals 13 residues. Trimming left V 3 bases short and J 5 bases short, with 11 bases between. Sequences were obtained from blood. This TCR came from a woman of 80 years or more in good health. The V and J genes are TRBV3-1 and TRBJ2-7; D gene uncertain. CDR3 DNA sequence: TGTGCCAGCAGCCATTTGAGTACGCACGAGCAGTACTTC. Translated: CASSHLSTHEQYF.